This T cell receptor beta chain was observed in a study of T cells in Graves' hyperthyroidism and ophthalmopathy. Broader study findings: Blood held most thyroid clonotypes expanded above 0.001 frequency.

Amplification yielded TCR beta CDR3 regions, with RNA transcripts as the source. TCR CDR3 regions were first amplified by RT-PCR with HTBI primers. TCRdb processed the multiplex PCR reads anew with MiXCR; each CDR3 protein has one entry. The table lists about 530,000 distinct CDR3 sequences, about 15% of them singletons, with under 20% in the top ten. Remarks on this clonotype: What it binds is not known.

Trimming removed 10 bases from V and 6 bases from J, with 16 bases in between. The CDR3 is 14 amino acids. Germline V gives CDR1 MNHNS, CDR2 SASEGT. This clonotype originated in a woman aged 18-29 years with Graves' ophthalmopathy. The sample comprised blood. The rearrangement uses TRBV6-1 and TRBJ1-6; D unresolved. In nucleotides, the CDR3 is TGTGCCACTATAAGGAAACAGTTTAATTCACCCCTCCACTTT. Its translation is CATIRKQFNSPLHF.